The 22 T cell receptor beta chains in this list originate from one sample, sequenced in a study of blood T cell repertoires in COVID-19 (dated by TCRdb to the early 2020s). The library was made by the immunoSEQ multiplex PCR assay. The immuneACCESS repertoire file appears here via TCRdb, limited to in-frame rearrangements. These files lack a portion of the clones; in checked studies, under half of the deficit traces to unresolved V genes, and the cause of the others is not known. For this sample the table gives approximately 240,000 clones, of which roughly nine tenths were detected only once. The ten largest account for about 6% of the sample. Source material: PBMCs or T cells enriched from blood (not recorded which). The receptors originated from a woman aged 25 to 39 with acute COVID-19.

J is TRBJ1-2 and V is TRBV13; 7 bases are shared with TRBD1. This CDR3 spans 16 amino acids. V trimming: 4 bases; J trimming: 0 bases; junction bases outside the gene matches: 8. The germline gives CDR1 PRHDT, CDR2 FYEKMQ (reference sequence). The CDR3: CASSSPRGLSNYGYTF. The CDR3, as DNA: TGTGCCAGCAGCTCTCCCAGGGGGTTGTCTAACTATGGCTACACCTTC.

J is TRBJ1-2 and V is TRBV5-1; 8 bases map to TRBD1. The germline V gene has CDR1 SGHRS and CDR2 YFSETQ. CDR3 length equals 14 residues. J was trimmed by 7 bases and V by 4 bases; bases with no gene match: 9. In DNA, the CDR3 is TGCGCCAGCAGCCGAATACAGGGGGACGGTGGCTACACCTTC. As protein: CASSRIQGDGGYTF.

This chain joins TRBV11-1 and TRBJ2-1; 9 bases are shared with TRBD2. Looked up from germline, CDR1 is SGHAT and CDR2 is FQDESV (reference sequence). This CDR3 is 14 amino acids long. With 4 bases clipped from V and 7 bases from J, the junction kept 5 bases outside the gene matches. The CDR3 loop is CASSSSGIVNEQFF. The DNA for the CDR3 is TGTGCCAGCAGCTCTAGCGGGATAGTAAATGAGCAGTTCTTC.

This chain joins TRBV7-3 and TRBJ2-3; 11 bases line up with TRBD2. V was clipped by 4 bases and J by 0 bases; unmatched bases: 3. Germline V gene data show CDR1 as SGHTA and CDR2 as FQGTGA. The CDR3 has 16 residues. The CDR3 DNA follows: TGTGCCAGCAGCTCGTCTAGCGGGAGGAGCACAGATACGCAGTATTTT. Translation gives CASSSSSGRSTDTQYF.

The V call is TRBV28, the J call TRBJ2-2; TRBD2 might be the D (5 bases). In germline, CDR1 is MDHEN, CDR2 SYDVKM. The CDR3 is 14 residues long. Trimming pared 5 bases from V and 3 bases from J, leaving 10 bases between. The CDR3 protein is CASSPGLYTGELFF. The CDR3 nucleotides are TGTGCCAGCAGTCCTGGACTGTACACCGGGGAGCTGTTTTTT.

The V gene is TRBV27, the J gene TRBJ1-3, with 11 bases fitting TRBD1. V lost 5 bases and J lost 2; bases outside the gene matches: 5. CDR1 is MNHEY, CDR2 SMNVEV, per germline (reference sequence). CDR3 length equals 16 residues. CDR3 sequence reads: CASSDGTGGTGNTIYF. In nucleotides, the CDR3 is TGTGCCAGCAGTGATGGGACAGGGGGGACTGGAAACACCATATATTTT.

This chain links TRBV7-3 with TRBJ2-1; 11 bases are shared with TRBD2. CDR1 is SGHTA, CDR2 FQGTGA, per germline. The CDR3 extends over 17 amino acids. With V trimmed by 6 bases and J by 8 bases, 15 bases remained unmatched. This CDR3 reads CASSSSPLTSGIDEQFF. CDR3 sequence (DNA): TGTGCCAGCAGTTCCTCCCCCCTGACTAGCGGGATAGATGAGCAGTTCTTC.

This chain connects TRBV28 to TRBJ2-7; TRBD1 matches 7 bases. V lost 6 bases to trimming and J lost 2 bases; unmatched junction nucleotides: 10. The CDR3 sequence is 15 residues long. CDR1 and CDR2 (germline): MDHEN, SYDVKM. For the CDR3, the DNA is TGTGCCAGCAGAATCCCCGCTGGACAGGCCTACGAGCAGTACTTC. Residues: CASRIPAGQAYEQYF. Full variable domain (remainder filled in from reference TRBV28 and TRBJ2-7): DVKVTQSSRYLVKRTGEKVFLECVQDMDHENMFWYRQDPGLGLRLIYFSYDVKMKEKGDIPEGYSVSREKKERFSLILESASTNQTSMYLCASRIPAGQAYEQYFGPGTRLTVT.

In nucleotides, the CDR3 is TGTGCCTGGAGAGACGGGGGGGCGGGAGAGACCCAGTACTTC. It codes for CAWRDGGAGETQYF. J is TRBJ2-5 and V is TRBV30; 8 bases line up with TRBD2. The germline V gene encodes CDR1 GTSNPN and CDR2 SVGIG (reference sequence). The CDR3 is 14 residues long. V gave up 3 bases and J gave up 4 bases; unmatched junction bases: 7.

The chain couples TRBV5-4 to TRBJ2-3, with 11 bases that match TRBD1. Germline V lookup: CDR1 SGHNT, CDR2 YYREEE (reference sequence). This CDR3 region has 16 residues. Germline trimming cut 2 bases from V and 3 bases from J; bases unmatched to any gene: 5. In nucleotides, the CDR3 is TGTGCCAGCAGCTTCCGGGACAGGGGGAGGACAGATACGCAGTATTTT. Translation gives CASSFRDRGRTDTQYF. The whole variable domain, filled in from reference TRBV5-4 and TRBJ2-3, reads ETGVTQSPTHLIKTRGQQVTLRCSSQSGHNTVSWYQQALGQGPQFIFQYYREEENGRGNFPPRFSGLQFPNYSSELNVNALELDDSALYLCASSFRDRGRTDTQYFGPGTRLTVL.

This clone has only one observation. The chain employs TRBV10-2 and TRBJ2-3; D possibly corresponds to TRBD2 (6 bases). The V end was cut by 7 bases, the J end by 5 bases, with 19 bases between. Germline V gene lookup returns CDR1 WSHSY and CDR2 SAAADI. This CDR3 region has 15 residues. The CDR3 DNA follows: TGCGCCAGCAATTTGGGCGGGGCGGGAAGAGATACGCAGTATTTT. Translated, it gives CASNLGGAGRDTQYF.

J is TRBJ2-5 and V is TRBV9; 8 nucleotides match TRBD2. V was pared by 4 bases and J by 0 bases, with 8 bases of the junction left unmatched. Germline V lookup: CDR1 SGDLS, CDR2 YYNGEE. This CDR3 has 16 amino acids. This CDR3 reads CASSPPYGGDQETQYF. Written as DNA, the CDR3 is TGTGCCAGCAGCCCTCCCTACGGGGGGGACCAAGAGACCCAGTACTTC.

This clone has only one observation. The rearrangement links TRBV28 to TRBJ1-1; tentatively, D is TRBD1 (5 bases). The CDR3 loop spans 14 amino acids. The germline CDR1 and CDR2 sequences are MDHEN and SYDVKM. V was trimmed by 4 bases and J by 3 bases, leaving 12 bases between them. The CDR3 here is CASSSAGVDTEAFF. CDR3 coding DNA: TGTGCCAGCAGTTCCGCGGGGGTCGACACTGAAGCTTTCTTT.

The chain carries TRBV29-1 and TRBJ2-1, with D perhaps TRBD1 (6 bases). V lost 2 bases and J lost 5, with 10 bases in between. This CDR3 comprises 13 residues. Germline V CDR1 and CDR2: SQVTM, ANQGSEA. The CDR3 DNA follows: TGCAGCGTTGAACGGACAGCGGACAATGAGCAGTTCTTC. It translates to CSVERTADNEQFF.

This clone was seen only a few times. The limits of the CDR3 on the DNA are not certain, so only TCRdb's listed CDR3 is given. V and J are TRBV5-1 and TRBJ2-3; the table's D call of TRBD1 was not tested on the DNA. The CDR3 has 18 amino acids, counting both end residues. Germline loops: CDR1 SGHRS, CDR2 YFSETQ. The CDR3 sequence is CASSLAGSLDNPTDTQYF.

The V call is TRBV5-1, the J call TRBJ1-2; D is uncertain. This CDR3 comprises 12 residues. V gave up 2 bases and J gave up 6 bases, with 8 bases separating them. The germline gives CDR1 SGHRS, CDR2 YFSETQ. This CDR3 reads CASSFPGDGYTF. CDR3 coding DNA: TGCGCCAGCAGCTTCCCCGGGGATGGCTACACCTTC.

The rearrangement uses TRBV28 and TRBJ2-7; D might be TRBD1 (6 bases). CDR1 and CDR2 (germline): MDHEN, SYDVKM. Deletions cut 2 bases from V and 7 bases from J, with 9 bases between. The CDR3 is 12 residues long. In DNA, the CDR3 is TGTGCCAGCAGTTTACCCCAGGGGGAGCAGTACTTC. Protein: CASSLPQGEQYF.

The chain employs TRBV5-1 and TRBJ2-2; TRBD2 is a possible D gene (7 bases). The CDR3 sequence is 16 residues long. CDR1 SGHRS and CDR2 YFSETQ come from the germline V gene. V was shortened by 4 bases and J by 4 bases, with 17 bases between the two germline ends. DNA of the CDR3: TGCGCCAGCAGCCCTCGGGGGGCAGGGCCCACCGGGGAGCTGTTTTTT. Its translation is CASSPRGAGPTGELFF.

The chain has TRBV28 and TRBJ2-1, with TRBD1 as a possible D gene (6 bases). V gave up 2 bases and J gave up 6 bases, with 11 bases separating them. Germline assignment: CDR1 MDHEN and CDR2 SYDVKM. The CDR3 runs to 14 residues. This CDR3 reads CASSLRTDINEQFF. Written as DNA, the CDR3 is TGTGCCAGCAGTTTAAGGACAGACATCAATGAGCAGTTCTTC.

This chain uses TRBV3-1 (or the pseudogene TRBV3-2) with TRBJ2-4; no clear D. This CDR3 has 13 amino acids. V shed 1 base and J shed 5 bases, with 6 bases lying between them. Germline V CDR1 and CDR2: LGHDT, YNNKEL (reference sequence). CDR3 bases: TGTGCCAGCAGCCAAGGGCCAGAAAACATTCAGTACTTC. Protein: CASSQGPENIQYF.

The chain links TRBV30 to TRBJ1-2; D might be TRBD1 (6 bases). V lost 3 bases to trimming and J lost 4 bases, with 15 bases between them. Germline CDR1 GTSNPN, CDR2 SVGIG (reference sequence). This CDR3 is built from 14 residues. CDR3 residues: CAWSRTEPAYGYTF. In nucleotides, the CDR3 is TGTGCCTGGAGCAGGACAGAACCCGCCTATGGCTACACCTTC.

The V gene is TRBV4-1, the J gene TRBJ2-3, with 13 bases fitting TRBD2. CDR1 is MGHRA, CDR2 YSYEKL, per germline. V gave up 4 bases and J gave up 2 bases; unmatched junction bases: 18. The CDR3 runs to 21 residues. DNA of the CDR3: TGCGCCAGCAGCCTAAACGAGGGACTAGCGGGAAATACAGTCGCCACAGATACGCAGTATTTT. Amino acid sequence: CASSLNEGLAGNTVATDTQYF.